The source of this T cell receptor (beta chain) is a study of shared clonotypes between healthy human individuals. Some clones are missing from TCRdb's copy, which holds only in-frame ones; the method was immunoSEQ multiplex PCR. The sample includes some 1 million clones, about three quarters seen only once; the top ten take less than 1.5%. The CDR3 runs 17 residues. J gave up 2 bases and V 5 bases, and 12 bases lay outside the gene matches. Germline loops: CDR1 SEHNR, CDR2 FQNEAQ (reference sequence). The chain has TRBV7-9 and TRBJ2-7, with 10 bases fitting TRBD2. The receptor comes from a man aged 18 to 35 in good health. Sample: memory CD4+ T cells sorted from blood. Subset: CD45RA-negative fraction. For the CDR3, the DNA is TGTGCCAGCAGCGCGCGAGGGGCGCTAGCGGGAGCCTACGAGCAGTACTTC. Amino acid sequence: CASSARGALAGAYEQYF. Variable domain in full (rest from reference TRBV7-9 and TRBJ2-7): DTGVSQNPRHKITKRGQNVTFRCDPISEHNRLYWYRQTLGQGPEFLTYFQNEAQLEKSRLLSDRFSAERPKGSFSTLEIQRTEQGDSAMYLCASSARGALAGAYEQYFGPGTRLTVT.